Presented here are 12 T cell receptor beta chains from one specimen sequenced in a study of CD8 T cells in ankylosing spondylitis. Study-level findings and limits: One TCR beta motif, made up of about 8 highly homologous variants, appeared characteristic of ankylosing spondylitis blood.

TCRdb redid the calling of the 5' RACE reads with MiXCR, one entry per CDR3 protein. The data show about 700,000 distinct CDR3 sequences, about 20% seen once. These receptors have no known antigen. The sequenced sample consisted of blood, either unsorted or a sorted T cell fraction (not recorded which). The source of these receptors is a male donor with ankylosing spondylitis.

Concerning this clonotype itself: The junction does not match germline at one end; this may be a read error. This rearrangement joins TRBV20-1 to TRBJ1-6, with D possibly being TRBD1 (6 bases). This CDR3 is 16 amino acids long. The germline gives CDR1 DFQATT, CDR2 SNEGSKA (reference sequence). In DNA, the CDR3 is TGCTGTGCTAGAGTTCTAGGGGGAGAATATAATTCACCCCTCCACTTT. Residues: CCARVLGGEYNSPLHF.

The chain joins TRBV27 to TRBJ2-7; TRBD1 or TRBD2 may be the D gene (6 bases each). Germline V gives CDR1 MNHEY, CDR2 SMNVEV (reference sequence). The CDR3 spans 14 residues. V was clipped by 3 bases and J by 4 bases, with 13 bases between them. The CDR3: CASSFGGRSYEQYF. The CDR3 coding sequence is TGTGCCAGCAGTTTTGGGGGGCGCTCTTACGAGCAGTACTTC.

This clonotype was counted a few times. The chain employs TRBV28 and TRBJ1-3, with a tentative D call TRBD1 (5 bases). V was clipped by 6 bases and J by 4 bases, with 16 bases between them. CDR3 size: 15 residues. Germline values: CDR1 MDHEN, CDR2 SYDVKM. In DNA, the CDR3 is TGTGCCAGCAGCTACGGCGGGGGGTTAGGAAACACCATATATTTT. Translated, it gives CASSYGGGLGNTIYF.

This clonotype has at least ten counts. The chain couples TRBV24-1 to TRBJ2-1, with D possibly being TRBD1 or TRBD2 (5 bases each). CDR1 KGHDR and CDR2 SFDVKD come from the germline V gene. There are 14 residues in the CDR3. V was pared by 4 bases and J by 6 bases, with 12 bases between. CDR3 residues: CATSDQGRGNEQFF. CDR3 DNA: TGTGCCACCAGTGACCAGGGACGGGGCAATGAGCAGTTCTTC.

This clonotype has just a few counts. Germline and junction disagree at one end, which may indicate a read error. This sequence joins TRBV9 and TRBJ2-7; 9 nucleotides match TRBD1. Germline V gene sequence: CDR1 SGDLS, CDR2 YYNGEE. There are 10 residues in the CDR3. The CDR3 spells CRDRDYEQYF. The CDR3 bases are TGCCGGGACAGGGACTACGAGCAGTACTTC.

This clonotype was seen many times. CDR3 sequence: CASGPSRARTDTQYF. CDR3 nucleotide sequence: TGCGCCAGTGGCCCCTCGCGGGCCCGCACAGATACGCAGTATTTT. The rearrangement uses TRBV5-1 and TRBJ2-3; maybe TRBD2 (5 bases). CDR3 length: 15 residues. Trimming left V 8 bases short and J 1 base short, with 17 bases between. CDR1 SGHRS and CDR2 YFSETQ come from the germline V gene.

CDR3 region: CASSPGSPYNEQFF. The DNA of the CDR3 is TGTGCCAGCTCACCAGGGTCACCTTACAATGAGCAGTTCTTC. V and J are TRBV18 and TRBJ2-1; no reliable D call. Germline V gene lookup returns CDR1 KGHSH and CDR2 LQKENI. The CDR3 spans 14 residues. V gave up 2 bases and J gave up 4 bases, with 9 bases separating them.

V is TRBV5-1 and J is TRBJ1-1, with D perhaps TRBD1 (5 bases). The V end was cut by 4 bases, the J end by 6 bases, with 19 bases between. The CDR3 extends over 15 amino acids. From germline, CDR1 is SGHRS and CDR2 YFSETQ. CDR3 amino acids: CASSPRQKTGSEAFF. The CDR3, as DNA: TGCGCCAGCAGCCCAAGACAGAAAACCGGCTCTGAAGCTTTCTTT.

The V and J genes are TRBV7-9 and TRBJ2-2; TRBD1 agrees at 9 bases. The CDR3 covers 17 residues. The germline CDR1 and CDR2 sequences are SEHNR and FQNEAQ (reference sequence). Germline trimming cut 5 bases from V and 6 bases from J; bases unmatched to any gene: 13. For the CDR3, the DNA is TGTGCCAGCAGCCTCCCGTCCGGGACAGGGAATGCCGGGGAGCTGTTTTTT. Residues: CASSLPSGTGNAGELFF.

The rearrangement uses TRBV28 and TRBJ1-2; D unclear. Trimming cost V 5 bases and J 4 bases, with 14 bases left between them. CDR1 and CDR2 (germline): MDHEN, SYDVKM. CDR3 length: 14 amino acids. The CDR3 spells CASSPIWGVYGYTF. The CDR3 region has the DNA TGTGCCAGCAGTCCTATTTGGGGAGTCTATGGCTACACCTTC.

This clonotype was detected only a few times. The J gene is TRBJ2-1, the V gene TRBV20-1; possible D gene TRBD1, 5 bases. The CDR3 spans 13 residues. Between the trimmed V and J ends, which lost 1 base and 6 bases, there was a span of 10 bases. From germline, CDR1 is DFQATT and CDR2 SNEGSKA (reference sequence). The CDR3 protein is CSARVGRGNEQFF. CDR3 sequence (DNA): TGCAGTGCTAGAGTGGGTAGGGGCAATGAGCAGTTCTTC.

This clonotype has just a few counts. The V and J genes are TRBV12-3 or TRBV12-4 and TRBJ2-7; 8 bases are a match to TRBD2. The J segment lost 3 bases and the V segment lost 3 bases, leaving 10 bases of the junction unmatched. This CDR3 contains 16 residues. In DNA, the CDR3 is TGTGCCAGCAGTTTCCGGGGTAGCGGGATCCTCTACGAGCAGTACTTC. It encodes CASSFRGSGILYEQYF.